Given below is one T cell receptor (beta chain) in context. This sample is drawn from a study of OX40 agonist ivuxolimab in advanced cancers. Only in-frame clones appear in the TCRdb table, and some are missing; sequencing was by immunoSEQ multiplex PCR. The sample includes some 74,000 clones, approximately 94% seen only once; the top ten take 8.5% to 10%. The V gene end was trimmed by 5 bases and the J gene end by 5 bases; junction bases not matched to a gene: 4. The germline V gene encodes CDR1 MNHEY and CDR2 SVGAGI. This CDR3 contains 14 residues. V gene TRBV6-5 combines with J gene TRBJ2-5, with 11 bases aligning to TRBD1. The specimen comprised CD4+ or CD8+ T cells sorted from blood, sampled in a trial of the OX40 agonist ivuxolimab. The sequence came from an adult with an advanced solid tumor such as melanoma, head and neck, liver or kidney cancer. CDR3 bases: TGTGCCAGCAGTCGGGGGACAGGGGGGGAGACCCAGTACTTC. Residues: CASSRGTGGETQYF.